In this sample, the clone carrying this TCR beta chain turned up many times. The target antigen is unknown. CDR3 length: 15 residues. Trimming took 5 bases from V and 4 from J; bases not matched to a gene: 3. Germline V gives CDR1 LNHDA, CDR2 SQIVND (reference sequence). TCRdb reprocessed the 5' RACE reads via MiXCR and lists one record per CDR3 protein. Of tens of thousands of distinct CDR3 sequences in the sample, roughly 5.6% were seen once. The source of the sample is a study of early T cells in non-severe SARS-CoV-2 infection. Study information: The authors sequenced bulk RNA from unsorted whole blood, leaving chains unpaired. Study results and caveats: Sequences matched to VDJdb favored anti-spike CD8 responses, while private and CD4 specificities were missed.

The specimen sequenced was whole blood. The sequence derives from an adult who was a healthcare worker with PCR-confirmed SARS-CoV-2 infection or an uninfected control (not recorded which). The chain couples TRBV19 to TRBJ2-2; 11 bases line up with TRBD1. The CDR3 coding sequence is TGTGCCAGTAGTCCTGGACAGGGGGCCACCGGGGAGCTGTTTTTT. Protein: CASSPGQGATGELFF.